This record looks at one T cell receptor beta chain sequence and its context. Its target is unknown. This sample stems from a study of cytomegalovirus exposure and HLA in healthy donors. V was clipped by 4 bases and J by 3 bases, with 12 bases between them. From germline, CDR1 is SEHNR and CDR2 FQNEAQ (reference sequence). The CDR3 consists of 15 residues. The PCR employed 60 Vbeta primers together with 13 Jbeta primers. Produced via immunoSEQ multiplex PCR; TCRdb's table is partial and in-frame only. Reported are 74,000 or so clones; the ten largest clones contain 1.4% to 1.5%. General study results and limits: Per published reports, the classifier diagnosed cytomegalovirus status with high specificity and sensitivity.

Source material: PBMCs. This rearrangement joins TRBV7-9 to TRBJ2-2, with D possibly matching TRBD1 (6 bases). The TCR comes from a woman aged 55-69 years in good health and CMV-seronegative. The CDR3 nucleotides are TGTGCCAGCAGCTCCCCCGGGACATACACCGGGGAGCTGTTTTTT. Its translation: CASSSPGTYTGELFF. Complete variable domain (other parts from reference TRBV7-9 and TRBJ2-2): DTGVSQNPRHKITKRGQNVTFRCDPISEHNRLYWYRQTLGQGPEFLTYFQNEAQLEKSRLLSDRFSAERPKGSFSTLEIQRTEQGDSAMYLCASSSPGTYTGELFFGEGSRLTVL.